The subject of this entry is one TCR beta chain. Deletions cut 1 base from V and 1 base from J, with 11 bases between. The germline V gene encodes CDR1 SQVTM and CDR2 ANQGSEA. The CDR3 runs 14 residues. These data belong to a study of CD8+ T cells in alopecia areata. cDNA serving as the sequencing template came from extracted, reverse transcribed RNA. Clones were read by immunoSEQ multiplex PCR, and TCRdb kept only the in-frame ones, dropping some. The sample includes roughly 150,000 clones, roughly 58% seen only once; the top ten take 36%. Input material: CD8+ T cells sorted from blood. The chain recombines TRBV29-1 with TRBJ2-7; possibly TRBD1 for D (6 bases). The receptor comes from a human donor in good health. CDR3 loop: CSVEVTTGSYEQYF. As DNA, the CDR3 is TGCAGCGTTGAAGTAACGACAGGTTCCTACGAGCAGTACTTC.